The 28 T cell receptor beta chains in this list originate from one sample, sequenced in a study of CD8 T cells in ankylosing spondylitis. General study points: Blood from ankylosing spondylitis patients appeared to carry a characteristic roughly 8-variant TCR beta motif.

One entry per CDR3 protein, called by TCRdb with MiXCR from the 5' RACE reads. This table holds about 220,000 distinct CDR3 sequences, 6% to 8.5% found once. These TCRs' antigens remain unknown. Sequences were obtained from blood, either unsorted or a sorted T cell fraction (not recorded which). These receptors came from a male donor with ankylosing spondylitis.

This clonotype was seen repeatedly, ten times or more. The chain recombines TRBV6-2 or TRBV6-3 with TRBJ2-1; weak D call: TRBD1 (6 bases). Trimming cost V 7 bases and J 7 bases, with 14 bases left between them. Germline CDR1 is MNHEY and CDR2 is SVGEGT. The CDR3 length is 13 residues. The CDR3 DNA reads TGTGCCAGCACCCTAAACAGGGTGAATGAGCAGTTCTTC. Protein: CASTLNRVNEQFF.

This clonotype was observed a few times. This sequence joins TRBV20-1 and TRBJ2-3, with D unclear. The V end was cut by 4 bases, the J end by 4 bases, with 18 bases between. CDR1 DFQATT and CDR2 SNEGSKA come from the germline V gene (reference sequence). The CDR3 runs to 15 residues. CDR3 residues: CSATPVGVIADTQYF. CDR3 nucleotides: TGCAGTGCTACACCGGTTGGGGTAATTGCAGATACGCAGTATTTT.

The sample holds many counts of this clonotype. The V and J genes are TRBV7-6 and TRBJ2-3; TRBD2 matches at 9 bases. Unmatched junction bases numbered 1, after V lost 3 bases and J lost 0 bases. This CDR3 comprises 15 residues. From germline, CDR1 is SGHVS and CDR2 FNYEAQ. The CDR3 DNA is TGTGCCAGCAGCTTCCTAGCGGGGAGCACAGATACGCAGTATTTT. Its translation is CASSFLAGSTDTQYF.

In its sample, this clonotype was seen many times. The J gene is TRBJ2-2, the V gene TRBV20-1; the match to TRBD1 covers 7 bases. CDR1 is DFQATT, CDR2 SNEGSKA, per germline (reference sequence). Trimming took 4 bases from V and 4 from J; bases not matched to a gene: 6. The CDR3 runs to 14 residues. For the CDR3, the DNA is TGCAGTGCTATTGACAGGGCGGGCACCGGGGAGCTGTTTTTT. It translates to CSAIDRAGTGELFF.

This clonotype was detected only a few times. The V gene is TRBV20-1, the J gene TRBJ2-7, with 11 bases that match TRBD2. This CDR3 comprises 14 residues. V shed 6 bases and J 0 bases; nucleotides not matched to a gene: 4. CDR1 is DFQATT and CDR2 is SNEGSKA in the germline V gene (reference sequence). The chain's CDR3 is CSASTSGSSYEQYF. CDR3 coding DNA: TGCAGTGCCAGCACTAGCGGGAGCTCCTACGAGCAGTACTTC.

This clonotype ranks as medium-sized. J is TRBJ2-1 and V is TRBV11-3; perhaps TRBD1 as D (5 bases). V dropped 2 bases and J dropped 8 bases, with 19 bases sitting between them. The CDR3 consists of 16 residues. Germline lookup yields CDR1 SGHNT and CDR2 YENEEA. The CDR3 here is CASSLREGALRDEQFF. CDR3 DNA: TGTGCCAGCAGCTTAAGAGAAGGGGCCCTACGCGATGAGCAGTTCTTC. Filled out from reference TRBV11-3 and TRBJ2-1, the complete variable domain reads EAGVVQSPRYKIIEKKQPVAFWCNPISGHNTLYWYLQNLGQGPELLIRYENEEAVDDSQLPKDRFSAERLKGVDSTLKIQPAELGDSAVYLCASSLREGALRDEQFFGPGTRLTVL.

This clonotype was counted at least ten times. CDR3 in amino acids: CASSPSVLAGLHNEQFF. The CDR3 region has the DNA TGCGCCAGCAGCCCGTCGGTTCTAGCGGGTCTTCACAATGAGCAGTTCTTC. V and J are TRBV4-3 and TRBJ2-1, with 8 bases lining up with TRBD2. CDR1 is LGHNA, CDR2 YSLEER, per germline. Trimming removed 4 bases from V and 5 bases from J; junction bases left unmatched: 13. This CDR3 contains 17 residues.

This clonotype was counted many times. The CDR3 here is CASSELAAYNEQFF. DNA for the CDR3: TGTGCCAGCAGTGAATTAGCGGCCTACAATGAGCAGTTCTTC. The chain carries TRBV7-9 and TRBJ2-1, with D possibly TRBD2 on 6 matching bases. Trimming shortened V by 6 bases and J by 2 bases, and 11 bases separated the two germline ends. Germline-derived CDR1 and CDR2 are SEHNR and FQNEAQ (reference sequence). The CDR3 is made up of 14 amino acids.

This clonotype was counted only a few times. The chain joins TRBV4-1 to TRBJ2-7; D is possibly TRBD1 (6 bases). The length of the CDR3 is 14 residues. Trimming cost V 2 bases and J 3 bases, with 11 bases left between them. Germline loops: CDR1 MGHRA, CDR2 YSYEKL. The CDR3, as DNA: TGCGCCAGCAGCCAACTTCAGGGGCGCTACGAGCAGTACTTC. This translates into CASSQLQGRYEQYF.

The chain combines TRBV7-6 with TRBJ2-7; 8 bases are a match to TRBD1. The CDR3 has 12 residues. V trimming: 6 bases; J trimming: 6 bases; junction bases outside the gene matches: 4. Germline CDR1 SGHVS, CDR2 FNYEAQ. The CDR3 DNA sequence: TGTGCCAGCAGACCTGACAGGGGCGAGCAGTACTTC. This gives the protein CASRPDRGEQYF.

This clonotype was observed a few times. The genes are TRBV30 and TRBJ2-7; weak D call: TRBD2 (7 bases). The CDR3 is made up of 13 amino acids. V lost 5 bases and J lost 2, with 13 bases in between. Germline lookup yields CDR1 GTSNPN and CDR2 SVGIG (reference sequence). CDR3 residues: CAWDEGGTYEQYF. DNA of the CDR3: TGTGCCTGGGACGAGGGGGGGACCTACGAGCAGTACTTC. Drawing the rest from reference TRBV30 and TRBJ2-7, the complete variable domain is SQTIHQWPATLVQPVGSPLSLECTVEGTSNPNLYWYRQAAGRGLQLLFYSVGIGQISSEVPQNLSASRPQDRQFILSSKKLLLSDSGFYLCAWDEGGTYEQYFGPGTRLTVT.

This clonotype has ten or more counts. The J gene is TRBJ2-5, the V gene TRBV7-9; D gene ambiguous. Germline CDR1 is SEHNR and CDR2 is FQNEAQ (reference sequence). Trimming removed 3 bases at V and 2 bases at J, with 4 bases between. The CDR3 loop spans 12 amino acids. This CDR3 reads CASSFRQETQYF. CDR3 DNA: TGTGCCAGCAGCTTCCGGCAAGAGACCCAGTACTTC.

Turning to this clonotype: One base away lies a much larger clone, so this may be a sequencing read error. The V gene is TRBV27, the J gene TRBJ1-2; perhaps TRBD1 as D (6 bases). Germline V lookup: CDR1 MNHEY, CDR2 SMNVEV (reference sequence). CDR3 length equals 12 residues. The CDR3 sequence is CDSSYTGNGYTF. In nucleotides, the CDR3 is TGTGACAGCAGCTACACAGGGAATGGCTACACCTTC.

CDR3 residues: CASSAGARARNTEAFF. In DNA, the CDR3 is TGTGCCAGCAGCGCGGGGGCCAGGGCCCGAAACACTGAAGCTTTCTTT. The rearrangement links TRBV9 to TRBJ1-1, with D possibly matching TRBD1 (6 bases). Germline assignment: CDR1 SGDLS and CDR2 YYNGEE. There are 16 residues in the CDR3. The V and J ends lost 3 bases and 2 bases respectively, with 17 bases between them.

The genes are TRBV19 and TRBJ2-1; D is perhaps TRBD2 (6 bases). The CDR3 sequence is 13 residues long. The germline gives CDR1 LNHDA, CDR2 SQIVND (reference sequence). Trimming pared 6 bases from V and 10 bases from J, leaving 16 bases between. CDR3 DNA sequence: TGTGCCAGTAGCTTCGGGGGTCTTAGGGAGCAGTTCTTC. It translates to CASSFGGLREQFF.

The chain uses TRBV4-1 and TRBJ1-2; the D gene is possibly TRBD1 (5 bases). Germline CDR1 reads MGHRA; CDR2 reads YSYEKL. The V and J ends lost 1 base and 8 bases respectively, with 8 bases between them. The CDR3 consists of 12 residues. The CDR3 spells CASSQVAGGYTF. CDR3 coding DNA: TGCGCCAGCAGCCAAGTGGCAGGGGGCTACACCTTC.

The chain carries TRBV2 and TRBJ1-1; D unclear. Germline assignment: CDR1 SNHLY and CDR2 FYNNEI. The V gene lost 0 bases and the J gene lost 5 bases, with 7 bases spanning the gap. The CDR3 has 13 amino acids. CDR3 DNA: TGTGCCAGCAGTGAAGCTTGGGGTACTGAAGCTTTCTTT. It codes for CASSEAWGTEAFF. The full variable domain, completed using reference TRBV2 and TRBJ1-1, is EPEVTQTPSHQVTQMGQEVILRCVPISNHLYFYWYRQILGQKVEFLVSFYNNEISEKSEIFDDQFSVERPDGSNFTLKIRSTKLEDSAMYFCASSEAWGTEAFFGQGTRLTVV.

This clonotype has at least ten counts. The chain recombines TRBV19 with TRBJ1-1; D remains ambiguous. Germline CDR1 reads LNHDA; CDR2 reads SQIVND (reference sequence). Trimming stripped 5 bases from V and 5 bases from J, with 12 bases between. The CDR3 consists of 13 residues. Here the CDR3 DNA reads TGTGCCAGTAGTCTGTGGGTCGGGACTGAAGCTTTCTTT. Residues: CASSLWVGTEAFF.

This clonotype was counted ten times or more. The chain couples TRBV6-4 to TRBJ2-1; 10 positions agree with TRBD2. Per the germline V gene, CDR1 is MRHNA and CDR2 is SNTAGT. Unmatched junction bases numbered 0, after V lost 0 bases and J lost 4 bases. The CDR3 totals 15 residues. The CDR3 DNA is TGTGCCAGCAGTGACTCACTAGCGGGGTACAATGAGCAGTTCTTC. It yields the protein CASSDSLAGYNEQFF.

This clonotype occurred many times. This chain links TRBV20-1 with TRBJ1-2; no reliable D call. CDR1 and CDR2 (germline): DFQATT, SNEGSKA (reference sequence). Trimming removed 0 bases at V and 4 bases at J, with 6 bases between. The CDR3 extends over 12 amino acids. In nucleotides, the CDR3 is TGCAGTGCTAGAGATTTGGCCTATGGCTACACCTTC. Its protein product is CSARDLAYGYTF.

This clonotype was found many times. V and J are TRBV2 and TRBJ2-7; D might be TRBD1 (6 bases). V lost 0 bases to trimming and J lost 4 bases, with 10 bases between them. The CDR3 consists of 14 residues. Germline-derived CDR1 and CDR2 are SNHLY and FYNNEI. The DNA for the CDR3 is TGTGCCAGCAGTGAAGCCGGGACAACGTACGAGCAGTACTTC. It yields the protein CASSEAGTTYEQYF.

This clonotype came up a few times. In DNA, the CDR3 is TGTGCCAGCACCGCACCGCCTAGCGGGGTGAGGAAGTCCTACGAGCAGTACTTC. Protein product: CASTAPPSGVRKSYEQYF. This chain uses TRBV6-5 with TRBJ2-7, with 9 bases aligning to TRBD2. Germline loops: CDR1 MNHEY, CDR2 SVGAGI. CDR3 size: 18 residues. J lost 1 base, V lost 7 bases, and 17 bases had no gene match.

The V call is TRBV5-6, the J call TRBJ2-1; 10 positions match TRBD2. The length of the CDR3 is 14 residues. V was pared by 4 bases and J by 5 bases, with 3 bases of the junction left unmatched. CDR1 and CDR2 (germline): SGHDT, YYEEEE. The CDR3 loop reads CASSGLAADNEQFF. The CDR3 DNA reads TGTGCCAGCAGCGGACTAGCGGCTGACAATGAGCAGTTCTTC.

At least ten counts were recorded for this clonotype. This rearrangement joins TRBV29-1 to TRBJ2-1; perhaps TRBD2 as D (5 bases). CDR3 size: 14 residues. Trimming took 0 bases from V and 2 from J, leaving 8 bases between them. Germline V gene lookup returns CDR1 SQVTM and CDR2 ANQGSEA. CDR3 in amino acids: CSVEERATYNEQFF. The CDR3 nucleotides read TGCAGCGTTGAAGAGCGGGCCACCTACAATGAGCAGTTCTTC.

This clonotype was counted at least ten times. This chain joins TRBV2 and TRBJ2-5; 7 nucleotides agree with TRBD2. CDR3 length: 16 residues. Unmatched junction bases numbered 12, after V lost 6 bases and J lost 2 bases. Germline V lookup: CDR1 SNHLY, CDR2 FYNNEI. CDR3 nucleotide sequence: TGTGCCAGCAGCCGCAGATCGGGGGGTCGTCAAGAGACCCAGTACTTC. This codes for CASSRRSGGRQETQYF.

In its sample, this clonotype was seen many times. This chain links TRBV21-1 with TRBJ2-7; TRBD2 is taken as the D call from the table, unchecked against the DNA. TRBV21-1 is reported as a pseudogene. The CDR3 spans 14 residues. CDR3 in DNA: TGTGCCAGCAGTCGCACTAGCGGGGACTACGAGCAGTACTTC. Translating it yields CASSRTSGDYEQYF.

Ten or more counts support this clonotype. V is TRBV2 and J is TRBJ2-7; TRBD1 matches at 9 bases. V lost 8 bases and J lost 5; bases outside the gene matches: 13. Germline-derived CDR1 and CDR2 are SNHLY and FYNNEI. The CDR3 totals 15 residues. The CDR3 coding sequence is TGTGCCAGCCAGTCCGTAGGGACAGGGATCCACGAGCAGTACTTC. This codes for CASQSVGTGIHEQYF.

The chain uses TRBV24-1 and TRBJ1-5, with unresolved D. Germline-derived CDR1 and CDR2 are KGHDR and SFDVKD. V was shortened by 5 bases and J by 2 bases, with 6 bases between the two germline ends. This CDR3 is built from 13 residues. Here the CDR3 DNA reads TGTGCCACCAGTGGCCAAGGCAATCAGCCCCAGCATTTT. It yields the protein CATSGQGNQPQHF.